The source of this T cell receptor beta chain is a study of blood T cell repertoires in COVID-19. Study summary: Sites in the United States, Italy and Spain provided acute and convalescent COVID-19 samples. PBMCs, B-cell-depleted T cells, or T cells provided the cDNA or gDNA that made up the material.

As handled by the study authors: Amplified reference gene primers provided the basis for estimating nucleated cell counts. TCRdb's table, derived via immunoSEQ multiplex PCR, lists solely in-frame clones and lacks some. V and J calls and clone size are as listed in that table; D and trimming were resolved from the DNA. The sample shows some 100,000 clones, roughly 89% of them seen only once. This CDR3 has 14 amino acids. Looked up from germline, CDR1 is LGHDT and CDR2 is YNNKEL (reference sequence). V was pared by 3 bases and J by 1 base, with 9 bases between. V and J are TRBV3-1 (or the pseudogene TRBV3-2) and TRBJ1-1; possibly TRBD1 for D (6 bases). The TCR comes from a man between 65 and 85 years old with acute or convalescent COVID-19. The sequencing input was peripheral blood. The CDR3 nucleotides read TGTGCCAGCAGCCAGGGACAAGCGAACACTGAAGCTTTCTTT. Translation: CASSQGQANTEAFF.